The clone carrying this T cell receptor beta chain was recorded once. The CDR3 consists of 13 residues. V gave up 7 bases and J gave up 5 bases, with 14 bases separating them. The germline V gene has CDR1 LGHNT and CDR2 FRNRAP. The entry originates in a study of shared clonotypes between healthy human individuals. This table comes from immunoSEQ multiplex PCR, and its TCRdb copy is limited to in-frame clones, with some not included. Here the sample spans a few million clones, roughly nine tenths being singletons. This chain links TRBV12-5 with TRBJ2-5, with D possibly matching TRBD1 (6 bases). Sequenced material: naive CD4+ T cells sorted from blood. The subset here: CD45RA+ positively selected. The clonotype comes from a man younger than 35 in good health. CDR3: CASAGTGMETQYF. CDR3 bases: TGTGCTAGTGCCGGAACAGGGATGGAGACCCAGTACTTC.